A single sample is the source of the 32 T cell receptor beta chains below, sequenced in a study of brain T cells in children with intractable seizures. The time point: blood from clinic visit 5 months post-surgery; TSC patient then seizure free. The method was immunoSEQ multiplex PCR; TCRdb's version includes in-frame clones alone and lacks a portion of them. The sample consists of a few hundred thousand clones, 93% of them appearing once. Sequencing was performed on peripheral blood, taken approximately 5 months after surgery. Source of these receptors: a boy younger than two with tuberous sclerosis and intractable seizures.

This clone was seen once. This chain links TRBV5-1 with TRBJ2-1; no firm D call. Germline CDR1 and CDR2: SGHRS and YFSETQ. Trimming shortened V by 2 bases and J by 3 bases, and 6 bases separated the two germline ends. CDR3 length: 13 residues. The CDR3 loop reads CASSFEIYNEQFF. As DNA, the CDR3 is TGCGCCAGCAGCTTTGAAATCTACAATGAGCAGTTCTTC.

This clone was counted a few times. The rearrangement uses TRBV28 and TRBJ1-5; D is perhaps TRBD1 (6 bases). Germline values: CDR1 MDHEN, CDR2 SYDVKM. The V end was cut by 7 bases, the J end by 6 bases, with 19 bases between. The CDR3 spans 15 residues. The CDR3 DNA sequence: TGTGCCAGCACCGCACAGGGCTTGATGGGTCAGCCCCAGCATTTT. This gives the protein CASTAQGLMGQPQHF.

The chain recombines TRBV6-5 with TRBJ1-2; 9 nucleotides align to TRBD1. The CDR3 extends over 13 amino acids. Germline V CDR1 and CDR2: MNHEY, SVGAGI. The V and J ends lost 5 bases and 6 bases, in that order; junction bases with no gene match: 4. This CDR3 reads CASSLQGADGYTF. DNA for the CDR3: TGTGCCAGCAGTCTACAGGGGGCAGATGGCTACACCTTC.

The CDR3 DNA is TGCAGCGTTGCACAGGGGAATCAGCCCCAGCATTTT. Residues: CSVAQGNQPQHF. The chain couples TRBV29-1 to TRBJ1-5, with 7 bases matching TRBD1. V lost 4 bases, J lost 4 bases, and 1 base stayed unmatched. Germline CDR1 reads SQVTM; CDR2 reads ANQGSEA. The CDR3 is 12 amino acids.

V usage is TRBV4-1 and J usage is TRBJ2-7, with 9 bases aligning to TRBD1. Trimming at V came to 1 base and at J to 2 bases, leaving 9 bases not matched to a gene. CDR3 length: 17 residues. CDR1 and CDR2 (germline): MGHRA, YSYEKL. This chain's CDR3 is CASSQVGQGFSPYEQYF. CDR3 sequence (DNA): TGCGCCAGCAGCCAAGTTGGACAGGGGTTTAGTCCCTACGAGCAGTACTTC.

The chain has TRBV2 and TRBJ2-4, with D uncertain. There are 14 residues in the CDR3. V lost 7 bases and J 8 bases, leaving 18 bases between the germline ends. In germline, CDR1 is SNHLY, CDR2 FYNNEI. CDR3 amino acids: CASNQGPLADIQYF. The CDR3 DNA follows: TGTGCCAGCAACCAAGGTCCCCTTGCCGACATTCAGTACTTC.

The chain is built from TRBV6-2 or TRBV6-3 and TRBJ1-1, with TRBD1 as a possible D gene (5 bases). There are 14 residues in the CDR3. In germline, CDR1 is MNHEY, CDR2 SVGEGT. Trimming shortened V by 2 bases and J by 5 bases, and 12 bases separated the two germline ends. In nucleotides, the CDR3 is TGTGCCAGCAGTTACACGGGGACGGGAACTGAAGCTTTCTTT. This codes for CASSYTGTGTEAFF.

The CDR3 sequence is CASSFNAYEQYF. In DNA form, the CDR3 reads TGTGCCAGCAGCTTCAATGCCTACGAGCAGTACTTC. The chain has TRBV5-6 and TRBJ2-7; D remains unclear. The CDR3 runs 12 residues. Deletions cut 2 bases from V and 2 bases from J, with 5 bases between. CDR1 and CDR2 (germline): SGHDT, YYEEEE.

The CDR3 region has the DNA TGTGCCAGCAGTTTAGGAGCGGCGTCCTACAATGAGCAGTTCTTC. Residues: CASSLGAASYNEQFF. The V gene is TRBV27, the J gene TRBJ2-1; D may be TRBD2 (5 bases). The CDR3 length is 15 residues. The germline CDR1 and CDR2 sequences are MNHEY and SMNVEV (reference sequence). V was clipped by 2 bases and J by 1 base, with 9 bases between them.

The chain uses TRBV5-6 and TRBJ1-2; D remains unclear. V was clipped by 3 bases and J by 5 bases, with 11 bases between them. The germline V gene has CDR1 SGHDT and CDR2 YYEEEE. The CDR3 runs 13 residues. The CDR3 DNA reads TGTGCCAGCAGCTCTAACCTGCTATATGGCTACACCTTC. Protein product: CASSSNLLYGYTF.

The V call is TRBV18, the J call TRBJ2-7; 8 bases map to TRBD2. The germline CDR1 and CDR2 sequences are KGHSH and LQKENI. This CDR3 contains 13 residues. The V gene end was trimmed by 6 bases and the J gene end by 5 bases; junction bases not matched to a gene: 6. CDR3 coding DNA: TGTGCCAGCTCGGTTACCGGGGGGGACGAGCAGTACTTC. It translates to CASSVTGGDEQYF.

The DNA of the CDR3 is TGTGCCAGCACCCAGTTCGGAGATACGCAGTATTTT. Translated, it gives CASTQFGDTQYF. The V and J genes are TRBV12-3 or TRBV12-4 and TRBJ2-3, with D unresolved. The length of the CDR3 is 12 residues. V shed 7 bases and J shed 5 bases, with 10 bases lying between them.

The CDR3 DNA sequence: TGTGCCAGCAGCTTAAATCGAAACACCGGGGAGCTGTTTTTT. Translated: CASSLNRNTGELFF. This rearrangement joins TRBV11-2 to TRBJ2-2; D is unresolved. V was clipped by 2 bases and J by 2 bases, with 6 bases between them. The germline gives CDR1 SGHAT, CDR2 FQNNGV. This CDR3 has 14 residues.

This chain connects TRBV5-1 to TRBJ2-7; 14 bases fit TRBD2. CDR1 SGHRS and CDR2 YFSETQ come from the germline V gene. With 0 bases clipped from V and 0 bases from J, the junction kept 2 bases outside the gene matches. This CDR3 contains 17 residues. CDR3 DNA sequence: TGCGCCAGCAGCTTGGGACTAGCGGGGGGGCACTCCTACGAGCAGTACTTC. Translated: CASSLGLAGGHSYEQYF.

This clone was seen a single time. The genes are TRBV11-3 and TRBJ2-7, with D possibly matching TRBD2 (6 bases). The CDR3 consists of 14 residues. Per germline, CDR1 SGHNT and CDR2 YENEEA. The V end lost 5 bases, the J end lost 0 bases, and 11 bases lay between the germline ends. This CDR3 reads CASSPRESSYEQYF. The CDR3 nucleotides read TGTGCCAGCAGCCCTCGGGAGAGCTCCTACGAGCAGTACTTC.

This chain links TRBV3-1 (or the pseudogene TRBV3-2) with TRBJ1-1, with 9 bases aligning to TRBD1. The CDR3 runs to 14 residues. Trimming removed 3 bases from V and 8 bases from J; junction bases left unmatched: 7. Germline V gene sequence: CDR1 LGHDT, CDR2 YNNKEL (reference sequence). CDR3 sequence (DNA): TGTGCCAGCAGCCAGGACTCGGACAGGGGAGAAGCTTTCTTT. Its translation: CASSQDSDRGEAFF.

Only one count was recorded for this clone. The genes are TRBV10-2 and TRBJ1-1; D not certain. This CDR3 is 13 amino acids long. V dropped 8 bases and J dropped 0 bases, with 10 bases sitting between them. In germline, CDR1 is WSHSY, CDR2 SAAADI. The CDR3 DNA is TGCGCCAGCGAGGGAGTATTGAACACTGAAGCTTTCTTT. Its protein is CASEGVLNTEAFF.

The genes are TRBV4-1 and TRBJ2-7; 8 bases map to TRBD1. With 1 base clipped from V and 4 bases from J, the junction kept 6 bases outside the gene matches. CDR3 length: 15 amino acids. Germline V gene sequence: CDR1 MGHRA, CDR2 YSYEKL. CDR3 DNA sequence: TGCGCCAGCAGCCAAGTTAGTGGACAGGGTTACGAGCAGTACTTC. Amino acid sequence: CASSQVSGQGYEQYF.

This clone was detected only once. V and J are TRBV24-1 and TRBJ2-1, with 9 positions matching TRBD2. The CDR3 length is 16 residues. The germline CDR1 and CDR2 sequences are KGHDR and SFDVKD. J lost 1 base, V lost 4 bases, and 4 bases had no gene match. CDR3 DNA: TGTGCCACCAGTGAGGCGGGAGGGCCTTCCTACAATGAGCAGTTCTTC. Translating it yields CATSEAGGPSYNEQFF.

CDR3 DNA: TGTGCCAGTAGCGATTCTGAAACTAAACTGTTTTTT. Translated: CASSDSETKLFF. The rearrangement links TRBV19 to TRBJ1-4, with D uncertain. V was pared by 6 bases and J by 11 bases, with 13 bases between. CDR3 length: 12 amino acids. Germline CDR1 LNHDA, CDR2 SQIVND (reference sequence).

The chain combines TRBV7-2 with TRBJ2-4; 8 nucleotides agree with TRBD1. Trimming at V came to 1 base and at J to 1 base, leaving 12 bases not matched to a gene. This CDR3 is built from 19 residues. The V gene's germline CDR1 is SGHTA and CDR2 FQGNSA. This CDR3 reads CASSLVGTGDRSAKNIQYF. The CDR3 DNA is TGTGCCAGCAGCTTAGTAGGGACCGGGGACAGGTCTGCCAAAAACATTCAGTACTTC.

DNA of the CDR3: TGTGCCAGCAGTGGCTTCCTAGCGGGTTCCTACGAGCAGTACTTC. Its protein product is CASSGFLAGSYEQYF. This chain links TRBV2 with TRBJ2-7; 8 nucleotides match TRBD2. This CDR3 contains 15 residues. V gave up 4 bases and J gave up 1 base; unmatched junction bases: 6. The germline V gene has CDR1 SNHLY and CDR2 FYNNEI. Full variable domain (remainder filled in from reference TRBV2 and TRBJ2-7): EPEVTQTPSHQVTQMGQEVILRCVPISNHLYFYWYRQILGQKVEFLVSFYNNEISEKSEIFDDQFSVERPDGSNFTLKIRSTKLEDSAMYFCASSGFLAGSYEQYFGPGTRLTVT.

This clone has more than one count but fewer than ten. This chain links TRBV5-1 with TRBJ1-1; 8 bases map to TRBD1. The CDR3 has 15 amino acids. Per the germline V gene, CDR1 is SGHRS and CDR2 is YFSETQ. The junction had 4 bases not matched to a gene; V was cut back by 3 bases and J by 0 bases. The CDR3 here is CASSSTGGMNTEAFF. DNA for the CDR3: TGCGCCAGCAGCTCCACAGGGGGAATGAACACTGAAGCTTTCTTT.

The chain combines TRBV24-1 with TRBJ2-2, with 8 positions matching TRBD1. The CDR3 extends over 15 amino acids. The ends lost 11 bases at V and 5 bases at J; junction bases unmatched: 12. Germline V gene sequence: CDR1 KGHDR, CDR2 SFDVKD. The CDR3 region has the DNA TGTGCCAGCGGACAGGGTATGTTCGCGACCGGGGAGCTGTTTTTT. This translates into CASGQGMFATGELFF.

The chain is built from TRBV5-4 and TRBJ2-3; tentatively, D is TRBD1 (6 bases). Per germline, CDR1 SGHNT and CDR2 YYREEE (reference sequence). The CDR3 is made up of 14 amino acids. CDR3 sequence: CHTRQGCGTDTQYF. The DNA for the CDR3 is TGTCACACGCGGCAGGGGTGCGGCACAGATACGCAGTATTTT.

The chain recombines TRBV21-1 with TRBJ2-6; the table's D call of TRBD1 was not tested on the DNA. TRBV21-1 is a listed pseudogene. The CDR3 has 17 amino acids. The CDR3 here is CASSPRPDRAGANVLTF. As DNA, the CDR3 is TGTGCCAGCAGCCCCCGTCCGGACAGGGCCGGGGCCAACGTCCTGACTTTC.

CDR3 protein: CASRTGLHEQYF. The CDR3 coding sequence is TGTGCCAGCAGGACAGGGTTGCACGAGCAGTACTTC. The chain is built from TRBV28 and TRBJ2-7; 7 positions agree with TRBD1. CDR3 length: 12 residues. The germline V gene encodes CDR1 MDHEN and CDR2 SYDVKM. J gave up 5 bases and V 6 bases, and 4 bases lay outside the gene matches.

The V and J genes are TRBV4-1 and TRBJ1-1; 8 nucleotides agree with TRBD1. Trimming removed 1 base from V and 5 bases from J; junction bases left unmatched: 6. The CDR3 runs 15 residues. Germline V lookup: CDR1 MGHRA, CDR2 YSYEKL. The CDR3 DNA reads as TGCGCCAGCAGCCAAGGTGACAGGGGAGGGACTGAAGCTTTCTTT. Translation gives CASSQGDRGGTEAFF.

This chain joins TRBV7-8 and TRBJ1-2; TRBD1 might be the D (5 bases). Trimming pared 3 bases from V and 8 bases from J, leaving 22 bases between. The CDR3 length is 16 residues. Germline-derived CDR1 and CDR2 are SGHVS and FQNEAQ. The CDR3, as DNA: TGTGCCAGCAGCTTCCCTCCCTCGGGCGGGGGATGGGGCTACACCTTC. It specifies CASSFPPSGGGWGYTF.

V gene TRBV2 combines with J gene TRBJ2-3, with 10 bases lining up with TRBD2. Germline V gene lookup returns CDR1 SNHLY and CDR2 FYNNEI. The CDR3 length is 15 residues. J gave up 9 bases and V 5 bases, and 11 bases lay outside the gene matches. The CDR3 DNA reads TGTGCCAGCAGTCCCACTAGCGGGATGGGAGGCACGCAGTATTTT. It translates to CASSPTSGMGGTQYF.

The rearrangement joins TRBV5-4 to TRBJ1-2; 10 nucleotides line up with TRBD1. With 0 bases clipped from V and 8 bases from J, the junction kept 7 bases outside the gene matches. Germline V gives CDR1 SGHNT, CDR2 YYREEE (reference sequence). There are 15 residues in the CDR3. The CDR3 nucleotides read TGTGCCAGCAGCTTGGAGGGACAGGGGACTATCGGCTACACCTTC. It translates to CASSLEGQGTIGYTF. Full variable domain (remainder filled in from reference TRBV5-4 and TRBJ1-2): ETGVTQSPTHLIKTRGQQVTLRCSSQSGHNTVSWYQQALGQGPQFIFQYYREEENGRGNFPPRFSGLQFPNYSSELNVNALELDDSALYLCASSLEGQGTIGYTFGSGTRLTVV.

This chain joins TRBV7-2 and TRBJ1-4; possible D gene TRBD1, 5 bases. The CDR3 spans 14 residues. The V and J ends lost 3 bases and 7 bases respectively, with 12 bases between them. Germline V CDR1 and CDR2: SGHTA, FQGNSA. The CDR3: CASSFNRSPEKLFF. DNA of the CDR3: TGTGCCAGCAGCTTCAACAGGTCCCCTGAAAAACTGTTTTTT.